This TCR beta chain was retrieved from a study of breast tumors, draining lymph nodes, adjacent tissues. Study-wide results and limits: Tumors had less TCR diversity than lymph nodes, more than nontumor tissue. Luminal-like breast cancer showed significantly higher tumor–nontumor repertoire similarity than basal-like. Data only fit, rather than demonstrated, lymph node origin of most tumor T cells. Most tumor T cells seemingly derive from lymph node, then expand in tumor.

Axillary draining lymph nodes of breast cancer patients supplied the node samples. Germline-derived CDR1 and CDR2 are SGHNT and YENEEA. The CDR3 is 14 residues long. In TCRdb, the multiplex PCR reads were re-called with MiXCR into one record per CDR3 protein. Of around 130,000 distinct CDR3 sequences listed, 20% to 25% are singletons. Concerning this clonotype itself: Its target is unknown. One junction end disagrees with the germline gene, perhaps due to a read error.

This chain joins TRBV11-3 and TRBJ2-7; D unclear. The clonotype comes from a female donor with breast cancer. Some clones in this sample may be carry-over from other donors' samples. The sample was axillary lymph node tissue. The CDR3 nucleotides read TGTGCCAGCAGCCCCTACACAGCCTCCTGCGAGCAGTACTTC. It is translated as CASSPYTASCEQYF.